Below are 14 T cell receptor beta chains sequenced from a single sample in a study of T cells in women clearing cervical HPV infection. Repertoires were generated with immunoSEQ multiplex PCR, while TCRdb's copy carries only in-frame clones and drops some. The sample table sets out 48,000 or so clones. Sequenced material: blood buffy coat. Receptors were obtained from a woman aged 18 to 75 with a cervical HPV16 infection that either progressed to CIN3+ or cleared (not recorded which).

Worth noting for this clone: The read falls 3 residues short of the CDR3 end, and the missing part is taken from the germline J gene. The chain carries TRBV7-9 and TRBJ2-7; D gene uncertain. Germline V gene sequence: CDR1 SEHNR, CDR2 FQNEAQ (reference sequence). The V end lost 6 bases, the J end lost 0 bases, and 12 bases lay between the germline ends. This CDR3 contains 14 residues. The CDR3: CASSGTRASYEQYF. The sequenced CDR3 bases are TGTGCCAGCAGTGGTACAAGGGCCTCCTACGAG.

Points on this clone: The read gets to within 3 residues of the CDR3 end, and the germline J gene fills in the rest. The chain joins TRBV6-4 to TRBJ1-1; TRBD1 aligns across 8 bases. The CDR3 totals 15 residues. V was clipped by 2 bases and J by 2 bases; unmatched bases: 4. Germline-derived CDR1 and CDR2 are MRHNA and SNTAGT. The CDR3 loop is CASSDDGQGNTEAFF. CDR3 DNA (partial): TGTGCCAGCAGTGACGATGGACAGGGAAACACTGAA.

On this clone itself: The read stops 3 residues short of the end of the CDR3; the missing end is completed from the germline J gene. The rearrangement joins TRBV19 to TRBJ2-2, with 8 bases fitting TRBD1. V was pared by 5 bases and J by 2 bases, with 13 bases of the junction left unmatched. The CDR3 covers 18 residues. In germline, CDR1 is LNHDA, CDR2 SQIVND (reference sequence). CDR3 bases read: TGTGCCAGTAGTCGCCTGGGCGGCAGGGGGCTAAACACCGGGGAG. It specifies CASSRLGGRGLNTGE. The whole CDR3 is CASSRLGGRGLNTGELFF. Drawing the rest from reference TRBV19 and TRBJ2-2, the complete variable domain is DGGITQSPKYLFRKEGQNVTLSCEQNLNHDAMYWYRQDPGQGLRLIYYSQIVNDFQKGDIAEGYSVSREKKESFPLTVTSAQKNPTAFYLCASSRLGGRGLNTGELFFGEGSRLTVL.

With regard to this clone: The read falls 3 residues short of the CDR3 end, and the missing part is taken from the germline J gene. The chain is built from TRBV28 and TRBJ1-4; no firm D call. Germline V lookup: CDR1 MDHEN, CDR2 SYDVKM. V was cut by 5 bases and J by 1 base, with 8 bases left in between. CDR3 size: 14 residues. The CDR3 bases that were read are TGTGCCAGCAGTCCCCGGGGAACTAATGAAAAA. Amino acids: CASSPRGTNEK. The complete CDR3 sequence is CASSPRGTNEKLFF.

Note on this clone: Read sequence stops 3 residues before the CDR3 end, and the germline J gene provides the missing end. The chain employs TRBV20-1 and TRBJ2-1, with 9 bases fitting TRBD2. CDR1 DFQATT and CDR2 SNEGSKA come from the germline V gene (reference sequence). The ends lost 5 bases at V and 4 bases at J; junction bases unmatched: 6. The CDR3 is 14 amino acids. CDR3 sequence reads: CSARRLAVYNEQFF. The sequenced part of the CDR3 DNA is TGCAGTGCTCGGAGACTAGCGGTTTACAATGAG.

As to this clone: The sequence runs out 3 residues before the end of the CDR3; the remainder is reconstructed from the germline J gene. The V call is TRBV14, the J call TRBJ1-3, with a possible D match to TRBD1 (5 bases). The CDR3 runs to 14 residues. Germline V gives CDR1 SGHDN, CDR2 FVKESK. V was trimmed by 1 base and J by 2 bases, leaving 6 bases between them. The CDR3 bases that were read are TGTGCCAGCAGCCAAGTCAGGGCTGGAAACACC. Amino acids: CASSQVRAGNT. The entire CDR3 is CASSQVRAGNTIYF.

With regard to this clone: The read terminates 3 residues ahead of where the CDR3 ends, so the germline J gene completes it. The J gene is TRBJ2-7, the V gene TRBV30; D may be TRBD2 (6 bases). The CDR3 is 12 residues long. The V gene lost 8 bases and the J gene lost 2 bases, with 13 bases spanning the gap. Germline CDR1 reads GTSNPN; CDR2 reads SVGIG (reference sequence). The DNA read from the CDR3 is TGTGCCCTCGGGACTTCAGCCTACGAG. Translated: CALGTSAYE. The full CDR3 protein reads CALGTSAYEQYF.

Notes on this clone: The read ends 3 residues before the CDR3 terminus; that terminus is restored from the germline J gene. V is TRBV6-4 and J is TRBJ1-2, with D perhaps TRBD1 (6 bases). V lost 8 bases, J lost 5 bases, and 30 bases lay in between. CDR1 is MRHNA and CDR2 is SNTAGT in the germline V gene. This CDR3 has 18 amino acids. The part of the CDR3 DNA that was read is TGTGCCAGCGGCGACTTGACAAGAAACAGGGAGTTTAAGTATGGC. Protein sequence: CASGDLTRNREFKYG. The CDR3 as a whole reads CASGDLTRNREFKYGYTF.

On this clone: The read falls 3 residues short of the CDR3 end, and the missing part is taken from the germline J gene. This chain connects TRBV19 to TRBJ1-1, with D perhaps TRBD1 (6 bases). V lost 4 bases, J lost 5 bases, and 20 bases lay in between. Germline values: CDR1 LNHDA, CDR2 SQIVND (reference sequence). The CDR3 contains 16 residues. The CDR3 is CASSRGQKKTGTEAFF. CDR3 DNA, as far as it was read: TGTGCCAGTAGTAGGGGACAAAAAAAGACGGGAACTGAA.

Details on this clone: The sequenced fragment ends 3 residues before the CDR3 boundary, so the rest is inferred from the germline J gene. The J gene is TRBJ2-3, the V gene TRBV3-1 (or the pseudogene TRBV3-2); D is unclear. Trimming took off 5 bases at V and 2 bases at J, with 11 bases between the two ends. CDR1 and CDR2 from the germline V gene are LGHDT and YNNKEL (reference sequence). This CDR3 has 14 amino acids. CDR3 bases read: TGTGCCAGCAGCTCCCTTCTGTCCACAGATACG. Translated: CASSSLLSTDT. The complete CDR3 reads CASSSLLSTDTQYF.

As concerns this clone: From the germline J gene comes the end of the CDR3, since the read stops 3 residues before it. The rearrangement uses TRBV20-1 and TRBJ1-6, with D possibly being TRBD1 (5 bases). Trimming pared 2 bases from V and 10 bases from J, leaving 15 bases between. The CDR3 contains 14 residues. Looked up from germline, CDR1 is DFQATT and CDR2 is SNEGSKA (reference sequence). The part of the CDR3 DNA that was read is TGCAGTGCTAGAACTGGCAGGGAGTCATCACCC. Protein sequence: CSARTGRESSP. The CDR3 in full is CSARTGRESSPLHF.

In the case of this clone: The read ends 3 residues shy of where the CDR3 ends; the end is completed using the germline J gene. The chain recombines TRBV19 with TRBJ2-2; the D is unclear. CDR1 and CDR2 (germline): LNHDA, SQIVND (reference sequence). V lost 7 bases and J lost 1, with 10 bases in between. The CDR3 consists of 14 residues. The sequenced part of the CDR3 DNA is TGTGCCAGTAAGCGCTTCATGAACACCGGGGAG. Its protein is CASKRFMNTGE. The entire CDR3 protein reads CASKRFMNTGELFF. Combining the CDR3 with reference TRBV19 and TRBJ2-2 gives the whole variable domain DGGITQSPKYLFRKEGQNVTLSCEQNLNHDAMYWYRQDPGQGLRLIYYSQIVNDFQKGDIAEGYSVSREKKESFPLTVTSAQKNPTAFYLCASKRFMNTGELFFGEGSRLTVL.

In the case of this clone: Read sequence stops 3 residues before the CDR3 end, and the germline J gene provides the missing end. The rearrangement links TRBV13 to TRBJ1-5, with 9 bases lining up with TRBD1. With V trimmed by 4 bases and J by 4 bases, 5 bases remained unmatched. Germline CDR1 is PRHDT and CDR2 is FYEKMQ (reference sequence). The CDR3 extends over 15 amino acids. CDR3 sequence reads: CASSSGQGRNQPQHF. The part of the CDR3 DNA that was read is TGTGCCAGCAGCTCTGGACAGGGGAGGAATCAGCCC.

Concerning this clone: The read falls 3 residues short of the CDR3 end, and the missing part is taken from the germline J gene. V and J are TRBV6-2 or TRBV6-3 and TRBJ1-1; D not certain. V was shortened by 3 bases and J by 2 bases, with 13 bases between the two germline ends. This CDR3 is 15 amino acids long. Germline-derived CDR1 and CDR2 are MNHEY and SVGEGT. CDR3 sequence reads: CASSYPPVSNTEAFF. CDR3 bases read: TGTGCCAGCAGTTATCCCCCCGTTAGTAACACTGAA.